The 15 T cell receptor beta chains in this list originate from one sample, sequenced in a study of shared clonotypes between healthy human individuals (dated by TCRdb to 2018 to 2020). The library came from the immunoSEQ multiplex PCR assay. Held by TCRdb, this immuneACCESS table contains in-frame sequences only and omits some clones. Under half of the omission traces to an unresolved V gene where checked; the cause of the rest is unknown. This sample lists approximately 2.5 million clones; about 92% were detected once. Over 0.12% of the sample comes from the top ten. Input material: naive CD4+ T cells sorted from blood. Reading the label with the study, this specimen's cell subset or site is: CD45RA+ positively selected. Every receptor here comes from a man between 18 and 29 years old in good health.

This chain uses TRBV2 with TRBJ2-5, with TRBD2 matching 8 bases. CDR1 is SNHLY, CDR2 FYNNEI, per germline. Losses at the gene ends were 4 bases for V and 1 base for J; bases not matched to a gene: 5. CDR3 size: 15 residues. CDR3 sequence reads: CASSGLGRAQETQYF. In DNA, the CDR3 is TGTGCCAGCAGTGGGCTCGGGAGGGCCCAAGAGACCCAGTACTTC.

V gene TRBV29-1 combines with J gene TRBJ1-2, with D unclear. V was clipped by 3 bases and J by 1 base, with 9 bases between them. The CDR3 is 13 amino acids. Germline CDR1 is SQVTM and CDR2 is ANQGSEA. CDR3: CSVEKGDNYGYTF. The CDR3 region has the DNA TGCAGCGTTGAGAAGGGAGATAACTATGGCTACACCTTC. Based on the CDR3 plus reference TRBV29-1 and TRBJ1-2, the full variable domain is SAVISQKPSRDICQRGTSLTIQCQVDSQVTMMFWYRQQPGQSLTLIATANQGSEATYESGFVIDKFPISRPNLTFSTLTVSNMSPEDSSIYLCSVEKGDNYGYTFGSGTRLTVV.

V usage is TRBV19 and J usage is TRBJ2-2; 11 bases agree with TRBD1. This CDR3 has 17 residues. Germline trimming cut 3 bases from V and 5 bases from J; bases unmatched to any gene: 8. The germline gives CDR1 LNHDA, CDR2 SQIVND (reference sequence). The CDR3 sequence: CASSMRGQGARTGELFF. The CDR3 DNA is TGTGCCAGTAGTATGCGAGGACAGGGGGCGAGGACCGGGGAGCTGTTTTTT.

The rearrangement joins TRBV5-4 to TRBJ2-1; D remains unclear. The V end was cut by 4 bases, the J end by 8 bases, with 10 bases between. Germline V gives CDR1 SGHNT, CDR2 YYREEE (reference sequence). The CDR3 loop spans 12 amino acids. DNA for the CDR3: TGTGCCAGCAGCAGGATGGGCGATGAGCAGTTCTTC. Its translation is CASSRMGDEQFF. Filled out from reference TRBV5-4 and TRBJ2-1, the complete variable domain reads ETGVTQSPTHLIKTRGQQVTLRCSSQSGHNTVSWYQQALGQGPQFIFQYYREEENGRGNFPPRFSGLQFPNYSSELNVNALELDDSALYLCASSRMGDEQFFGPGTRLTVL.

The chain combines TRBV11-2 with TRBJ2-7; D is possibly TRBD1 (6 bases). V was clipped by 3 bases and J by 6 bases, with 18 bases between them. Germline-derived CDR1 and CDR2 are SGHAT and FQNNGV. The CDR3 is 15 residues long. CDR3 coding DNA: TGTGCCAGCAGCTTTTCCAGGGGATCTTATAGCGAGCAGTACTTC. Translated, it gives CASSFSRGSYSEQYF.

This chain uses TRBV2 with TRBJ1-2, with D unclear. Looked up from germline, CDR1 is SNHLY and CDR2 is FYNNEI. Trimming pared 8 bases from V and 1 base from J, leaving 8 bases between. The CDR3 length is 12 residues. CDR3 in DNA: TGTGCCAGCTTCTGGGTTAACTATGGCTACACCTTC. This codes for CASFWVNYGYTF.

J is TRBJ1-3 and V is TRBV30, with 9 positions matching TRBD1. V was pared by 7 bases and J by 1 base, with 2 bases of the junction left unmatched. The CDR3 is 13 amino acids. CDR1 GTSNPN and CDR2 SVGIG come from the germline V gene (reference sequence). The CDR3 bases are TGTGCCTCGGGACAGGGTTCTGGAAACACCATATATTTT. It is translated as CASGQGSGNTIYF.

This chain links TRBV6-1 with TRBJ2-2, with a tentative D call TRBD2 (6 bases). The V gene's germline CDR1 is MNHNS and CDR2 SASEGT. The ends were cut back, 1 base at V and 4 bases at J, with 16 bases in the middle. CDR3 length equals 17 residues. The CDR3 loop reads CASSEVSGTLSTGELFF. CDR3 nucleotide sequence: TGTGCCAGCAGTGAAGTTTCGGGGACTCTATCCACCGGGGAGCTGTTTTTT.

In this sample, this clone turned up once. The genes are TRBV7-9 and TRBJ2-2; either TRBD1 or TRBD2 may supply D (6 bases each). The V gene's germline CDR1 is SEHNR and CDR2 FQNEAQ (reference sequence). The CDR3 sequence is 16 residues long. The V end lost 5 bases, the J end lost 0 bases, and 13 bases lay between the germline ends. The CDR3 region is CASSPRGLPNTGELFF. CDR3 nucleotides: TGTGCCAGCAGCCCCAGGGGACTCCCGAACACCGGGGAGCTGTTTTTT.

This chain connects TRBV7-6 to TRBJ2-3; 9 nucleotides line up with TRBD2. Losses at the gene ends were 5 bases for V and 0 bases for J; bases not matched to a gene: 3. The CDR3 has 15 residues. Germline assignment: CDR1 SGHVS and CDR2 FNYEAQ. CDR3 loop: CASSQGLASTDTQYF. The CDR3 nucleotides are TGTGCCAGCAGCCAAGGACTAGCGAGCACAGATACGCAGTATTTT.

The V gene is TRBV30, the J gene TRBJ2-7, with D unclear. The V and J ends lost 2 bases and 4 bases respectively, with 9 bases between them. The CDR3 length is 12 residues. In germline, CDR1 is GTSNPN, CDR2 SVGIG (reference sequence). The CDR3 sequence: CAWSPSWYEQYF. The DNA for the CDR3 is TGTGCCTGGAGTCCTAGTTGGTACGAGCAGTACTTC. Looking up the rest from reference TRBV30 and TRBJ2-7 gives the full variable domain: SQTIHQWPATLVQPVGSPLSLECTVEGTSNPNLYWYRQAAGRGLQLLFYSVGIGQISSEVPQNLSASRPQDRQFILSSKKLLLSDSGFYLCAWSPSWYEQYFGPGTRLTVT.

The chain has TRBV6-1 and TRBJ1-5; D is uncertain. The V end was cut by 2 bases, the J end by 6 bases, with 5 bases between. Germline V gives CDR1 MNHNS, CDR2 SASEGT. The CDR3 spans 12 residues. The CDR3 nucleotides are TGTGCCAGCAGTGAATTCAGTCAGCCCCAGCATTTT. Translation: CASSEFSQPQHF.

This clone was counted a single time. This chain's CDR3 is CASSWDRKFANTGELFF. The CDR3 nucleotides read TGCGCCAGCAGCTGGGACAGAAAGTTCGCGAACACCGGGGAGCTGTTTTTT. J is TRBJ2-2 and V is TRBV5-1; 7 bases line up with TRBD1. From germline, CDR1 is SGHRS and CDR2 YFSETQ. After removal of 3 bases from V and 0 bases from J, the junction contained 8 bases not matched to a gene. This CDR3 is built from 17 residues.

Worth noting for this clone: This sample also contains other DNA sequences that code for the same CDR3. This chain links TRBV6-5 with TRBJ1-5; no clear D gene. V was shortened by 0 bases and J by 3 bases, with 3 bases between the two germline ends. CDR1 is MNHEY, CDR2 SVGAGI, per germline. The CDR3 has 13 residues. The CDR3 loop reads CASSYSPNQPQHF. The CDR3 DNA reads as TGTGCCAGCAGTTACTCTCCCAATCAGCCCCAGCATTTT.

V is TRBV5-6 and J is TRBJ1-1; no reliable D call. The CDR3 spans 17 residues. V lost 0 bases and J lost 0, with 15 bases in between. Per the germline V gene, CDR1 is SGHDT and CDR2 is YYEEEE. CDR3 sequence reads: CASSLVRWFTMNTEAFF. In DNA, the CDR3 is TGTGCCAGCAGCTTGGTACGGTGGTTTACTATGAACACTGAAGCTTTCTTT. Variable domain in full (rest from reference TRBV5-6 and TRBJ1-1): DAGVTQSPTHLIKTRGQQVTLRCSPKSGHDTVSWYQQALGQGPQFIFQYYEEEERQRGNFPDRFSGHQFPNYSSELNVNALLLGDSALYLCASSLVRWFTMNTEAFFGQGTRLTVV.